One and the same sample provided the 16 T cell receptor beta chains below, sequenced in a study of human T cells and chemical hapten exposure. Described time point: pre-sensitization, week 0. Treatment reported: therapeutic diphenylcyclopropenone sensitization with weekly scalp DPC. TCRdb independently ran MiXCR on the RACE reads; one entry per CDR3 protein. Here the sample spans a few hundred thousand distinct CDR3 sequences, about 5% being singletons. This specimen was whole blood, taken in connection with sensitization to the hapten diphenylcyclopropenone (DPC). Receptors originate from a woman between 18 and 29 years old with alopecia areata. Some clones in this sample may be carry-over from other donors' samples.

The chain couples TRBV3-1 to TRBJ1-4; D might be TRBD1 (5 bases). The ends were cut back, 5 bases at V and 7 bases at J, with 17 bases in the middle. The CDR3 consists of 15 residues. The germline V gene has CDR1 LGHDT and CDR2 YNNKEL (reference sequence). The CDR3: CASSSTGGTGEKLFF. CDR3 bases: TGTGCCAGCAGCTCCACTGGGGGGACTGGTGAAAAACTGTTTTTT.

The J gene is TRBJ1-6, the V gene TRBV7-9, with D possibly TRBD1 on 6 matching bases. V was pared by 5 bases and J by 14 bases, with 19 bases between. The CDR3 spans 14 residues. The germline V gene encodes CDR1 SEHNR and CDR2 FQNEAQ (reference sequence). CDR3 bases: TGTGCCAGCAGCAGCGGGGCAGGGACAATCACCCTCCACTTT. It translates to CASSSGAGTITLHF.

This clonotype was seen a handful of times. The chain joins TRBV18 to TRBJ1-4; 8 bases map to TRBD1. CDR3 size: 16 residues. Germline assignment: CDR1 KGHSH and CDR2 LQKENI. Trimming at V came to 0 bases and at J to 0 bases, leaving 0 bases not matched to a gene. CDR3 bases: TGTGCCAGCTCACCACCGGGACAGGCAACTAATGAAAAACTGTTTTTT. This encodes CASSPPGQATNEKLFF.

This clonotype was seen a few times. The J gene is TRBJ2-3, the V gene TRBV7-3; 8 bases fit TRBD2. CDR3 size: 16 residues. V trimming: 2 bases; J trimming: 2 bases; junction bases outside the gene matches: 6. Looked up from germline, CDR1 is SGHTA and CDR2 is FQGTGA. CDR3 in DNA: TGTGCCAGCAGCTTACAAGCGGGGGCAGACACAGATACGCAGTATTTT. Encoded protein: CASSLQAGADTDTQYF.

This clonotype has a handful of counts. J is TRBJ2-7 and V is TRBV13, with D possibly matching TRBD1 (6 bases). The CDR3 totals 16 residues. V lost 5 bases and J 2 bases, leaving 19 bases between the germline ends. The germline V gene encodes CDR1 PRHDT and CDR2 FYEKMQ (reference sequence). CDR3 sequence: CASSREEQGATYEQYF. In nucleotides, the CDR3 is TGTGCCAGCAGCCGCGAAGAACAGGGAGCCACCTACGAGCAGTACTTC.

This clonotype has ten or more counts. The V call is TRBV7-9, the J call TRBJ1-2; D gene uncertain. Per germline, CDR1 SEHNR and CDR2 FQNEAQ (reference sequence). V lost 1 base, J lost 3 bases, and 18 bases lay in between. CDR3 length: 17 residues. CDR3 bases: TGTGCCAGCAGCTTAGTGGGGTCCTCCTCTTTCGACTATGGCTACACCTTC. Its protein product is CASSLVGSSSFDYGYTF.

The chain couples TRBV20-1 to TRBJ1-5; perhaps TRBD1 as D (5 bases). Germline V gene lookup returns CDR1 DFQATT and CDR2 SNEGSKA (reference sequence). Trimming left V 3 bases short and J 4 bases short, with 16 bases between. The CDR3 is made up of 15 amino acids. The CDR3 loop is CSASLEGPPNQPQHF. As DNA, the CDR3 is TGCAGTGCTAGTTTAGAGGGACCCCCTAATCAGCCCCAGCATTTT.

This clonotype came up a few times. The chain links TRBV7-2 to TRBJ1-4; 11 bases map to TRBD1. Unmatched junction bases numbered 6, after V lost 5 bases and J lost 7 bases. The germline gives CDR1 SGHTA, CDR2 FQGNSA. The length of the CDR3 is 15 residues. For the CDR3, the DNA is TGTGCCAGCAGCCAGTCCGGGACAGGGGGTGAAAAACTGTTTTTT. The encoded protein is CASSQSGTGGEKLFF.

This clonotype was seen ten or more times. The J gene is TRBJ1-1, the V gene TRBV9; D ambiguous. This CDR3 is built from 13 residues. The ends were cut back, 0 bases at V and 4 bases at J, with 7 bases in the middle. From germline, CDR1 is SGDLS and CDR2 YYNGEE. The CDR3 coding sequence is TGTGCCAGCAGCGTAGGTTGGAGCACTGAAGCTTTCTTT. Encoded protein: CASSVGWSTEAFF.

V and J are TRBV9 and TRBJ1-3; D unresolved. The CDR3 covers 16 residues. The V end was cut by 4 bases, the J end by 4 bases, with 18 bases between. CDR1 SGDLS and CDR2 YYNGEE come from the germline V gene. The DNA of the CDR3 is TGTGCCAGCAGCTCCTGGGGATTTTTCTCGGGAAACACCATATATTTT. This translates into CASSSWGFFSGNTIYF.

In this sample, this clonotype turned up a few times. J is TRBJ2-7 and V is TRBV25-1; D is undetermined. Germline V gene sequence: CDR1 MGHDK, CDR2 SYGVNS. V was pared by 0 bases and J by 3 bases, with 0 bases between. CDR3 length: 11 residues. The CDR3, as DNA: TGTGCCAGCAGTGAATACTACGAGCAGTACTTC. It translates to CASSEYYEQYF.

The chain recombines TRBV6-5 with TRBJ1-2; tentatively, D is TRBD1 (5 bases). The germline V gene has CDR1 MNHEY and CDR2 SVGAGI. Trimming took off 0 bases at V and 2 bases at J, with 13 bases between the two ends. The CDR3 spans 16 residues. The CDR3 protein is CASSYSWVDTNYGYTF. The CDR3 DNA is TGTGCCAGCAGTTACTCCTGGGTGGACACAAACTATGGCTACACCTTC.

The V gene is TRBV5-1, the J gene TRBJ2-4; D unresolved. This CDR3 spans 14 amino acids. Trimming cost V 4 bases and J 0 bases, with 8 bases left between them. CDR1 is SGHRS and CDR2 is YFSETQ in the germline V gene. The CDR3 nucleotides are TGCGCCAGCAGCCTTCATAGAGCCAAAAACATTCAGTACTTC. It codes for CASSLHRAKNIQYF.

The chain is built from TRBV28 and TRBJ1-2; perhaps TRBD1 as D (6 bases). V was clipped by 2 bases and J by 0 bases, with 13 bases between them. Germline V gene data show CDR1 as MDHEN and CDR2 as SYDVKM. The CDR3 has 16 amino acids. CDR3 residues: CASSLGRGPANYGYTF. CDR3 bases: TGTGCCAGCAGTTTAGGCAGGGGACCGGCTAACTATGGCTACACCTTC.

This clonotype was counted ten times or more. V usage is TRBV28 and J usage is TRBJ1-2, with TRBD1 as a possible D gene (6 bases). CDR3 length equals 22 residues. The V and J ends lost 2 bases and 3 bases respectively, with 34 bases between them. Germline assignment: CDR1 MDHEN and CDR2 SYDVKM. The CDR3 DNA reads as TGTGCCAGCAGTTTAATCCGGACTAAAAGTAGCCAAACGACGGGACACCACTATGGCTACACCTTC. It specifies CASSLIRTKSSQTTGHHYGYTF.

This clonotype was picked up a small number of times. Here the CDR3 reads CASSEFGGYNSPLHF. CDR3 DNA: TGTGCCAGCAGTGAATTTGGGGGATATAATTCACCCCTCCACTTT. The chain couples TRBV25-1 to TRBJ1-6; possible D gene TRBD1, 5 bases. CDR3 length equals 15 residues. Between the trimmed V and J ends, which lost 1 base and 4 bases, there was a span of 8 bases. Looked up from germline, CDR1 is MGHDK and CDR2 is SYGVNS.